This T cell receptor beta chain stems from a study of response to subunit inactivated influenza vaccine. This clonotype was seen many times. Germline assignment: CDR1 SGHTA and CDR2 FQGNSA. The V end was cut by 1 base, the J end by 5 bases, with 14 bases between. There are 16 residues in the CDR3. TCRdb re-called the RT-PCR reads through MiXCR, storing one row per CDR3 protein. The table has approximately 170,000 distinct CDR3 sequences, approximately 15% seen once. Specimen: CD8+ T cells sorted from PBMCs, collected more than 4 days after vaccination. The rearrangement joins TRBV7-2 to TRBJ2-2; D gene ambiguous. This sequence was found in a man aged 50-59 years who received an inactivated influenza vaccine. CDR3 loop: CASSLEVRPATGELFF. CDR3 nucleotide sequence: TGTGCCAGCAGCTTAGAAGTCCGGCCTGCAACCGGGGAGCTGTTTTTT.